The present T cell receptor beta chain was sequenced within a study of T-cell memory formation after mild COVID-19. TCRdb re-called the 5' RACE reads with MiXCR, one entry per CDR3 protein. The sample consists of 300,000 to 350,000 distinct CDR3 sequences, just under 20% of them appearing once. V lost 10 bases and J lost 6; bases outside the gene matches: 16. The CDR3 length is 15 residues. The germline V gene encodes CDR1 SGHRS and CDR2 YFSETQ. Sequencing used PBMCs or a T cell subset sorted from them (not recorded which). The genes are TRBV5-1 and TRBJ1-2; 9 bases match TRBD1. This TCR was recovered from a man younger than 30 who had mild COVID-19 (a few samples of this study predate the infection). Cell type and time point are not known. The CDR3, as DNA: TGCGCCCCTGGGACAGGGTTGGGGGGCCATGATGGCTACACCTTC. Protein product: CAPGTGLGGHDGYTF.